Listed below are T cell receptor beta chains from one sample, sequenced in a study of cytomegalovirus exposure and HLA in healthy donors. Method: immunoSEQ multiplex PCR; TCRdb's copy keeps in-frame clones and lacks some. The top ten clones hold 0.71% of a sample with hundreds of thousands of clones, 80% to 85% of them seen once. Sequencing was performed on PBMCs. These receptors all come from a boy aged 2 to 10 in good health and CMV-seronegative. Each CDR3 is given with its conserved first and last residue. The order of the fields is J gene, clone size, D gene, V gene, CDR3 DNA, CDR3 protein. A D gene is named only where the DNA matches it firmly. Rows may omit the clone size; those that give it use once, few, many or a size class.

J: TRBJ1-1
size: -
D: -
V: TRBV13
DNA: TGTGCCAGCAGCCCCGAGGGCAATCCTGAAGCTTTCTTT
CDR3: CASSPEGNPEAFF

J: TRBJ2-2
size: -
D: -
V: TRBV6-6
DNA: TGTGCCAGCAGTCACGGACAGTTCAGGGAGCTGTTTTTT
CDR3: CASSHGQFRELFF

J: TRBJ2-1
size: -
D: -
V: TRBV6-6
DNA: TGTGCCAGCAATTATCCGGGGAGGGGGTACAATGAGCAGTTCTTC
CDR3: CASNYPGRGYNEQFF

J: TRBJ2-7
size: -
D: -
V: TRBV15
DNA: TGTGCCACCAGCGGAGGACGGGGACTGAGTTACGAGCAGTACTTC
CDR3: CATSGGRGLSYEQYF

J: TRBJ1-2
size: -
D: TRBD1
V: TRBV30
DNA: TGTGCCTGGAGTTTTCGCAGGGGGCCTCTCTATGGCTACACCTTC
CDR3: CAWSFRRGPLYGYTF

J: TRBJ2-1
size: -
D: TRBD2
V: TRBV4-1
DNA: TGCGCCAGCAGCCCACTCCTAACTAGCGGGAGCTACAATGAGCAGTTCTTC
CDR3: CASSPLLTSGSYNEQFF

J: TRBJ1-3
size: -
D: -
V: TRBV7-8
DNA: TGTGCCAGCAGCCCGCCCGGGGGGGATGGAAACACCATATATTTT
CDR3: CASSPPGGDGNTIYF

J: TRBJ1-2
size: -
D: -
V: TRBV30
DNA: TGTGCCTGGAGTGTATATAACTATGGCTACACCTTC
CDR3: CAWSVYNYGYTF

J: TRBJ1-2
size: once
D: -
V: TRBV25-1
DNA: TGTGCCAGCAGTGAAGGGAGGGGGAACTATGGCTACACCTTC
CDR3: CASSEGRGNYGYTF

J: TRBJ2-3
size: -
D: TRBD2
V: TRBV5-1
DNA: TGCGCCAGCAGCTCAGCGGGAGGAGTCCCAGATACGCAGTATTTT
CDR3: CASSSAGGVPDTQYF

J: TRBJ2-3
size: -
D: -
V: TRBV5-1
DNA: TGCGCCATCCTAACGGACCCCTCGCGGGGCGTGGGCACAGATACGCAGTATTTT
CDR3: CAILTDPSRGVGTDTQYF

J: TRBJ1-1
size: -
D: -
V: TRBV28
DNA: TGTGCCAGCAGTTTGAGTGACAGCATGAACACTGAAGCTTTCTTT
CDR3: CASSLSDSMNTEAFF

J: TRBJ2-6
size: -
D: TRBD2
V: TRBV9
DNA: TGTGCCAGCAGCGCCCTCGGACTAGCGGGGGACGGGGCCAACGTCCTGACTTTC
CDR3: CASSALGLAGDGANVLTF

J: TRBJ2-5
size: -
D: -
V: TRBV9
DNA: TGTGCCAGCAGCGTAGGTAGCGAAGAGACCCAGTACTTC
CDR3: CASSVGSEETQYF

J: TRBJ2-7
size: -
D: TRBD2
V: TRBV7-2
DNA: TGTGCCAGCAGCTGGCCGGGACTAGGGGTCTACGAGCAGTACTTC
CDR3: CASSWPGLGVYEQYF

J: TRBJ1-2
size: -
D: TRBD1
V: TRBV25-1
DNA: TGTGCCAGCAGTGAAGACAGGGTCTATGGCTACACCTTC
CDR3: CASSEDRVYGYTF

J: TRBJ2-7
size: -
D: TRBD2
V: TRBV13
DNA: TGTGCCAGCAGCGCACGCTGGCGGGAGCCTTCCTACGAGCAGTACTTC
CDR3: CASSARWREPSYEQYF

J: TRBJ2-1
size: -
D: TRBD2
V: TRBV7-9
DNA: TGTGCCAGCAGCCCTGTAGTAGCGGGAGTCCGGGAGCAGTTCTTC
CDR3: CASSPVVAGVREQFF

J: TRBJ2-7
size: few
D: -
V: TRBV6-5
DNA: TGTGCCAGCAGTTTTTGGGGGGACGAGCAGTACTTC
CDR3: CASSFWGDEQYF

J: TRBJ1-1
size: -
D: TRBD1
V: TRBV6-5
DNA: TGTGCCAGCAGAGACAGGGTTATGAACACTGAAGCTTTCTTT
CDR3: CASRDRVMNTEAFF

J: TRBJ2-3
size: -
D: TRBD2
V: TRBV12-5
DNA: TGTGCTAGTGGTTTTGTCCCGGGACAGGGGACTAGCGGGAGGGTGCGGCCAGATACGCAGTATTTT
CDR3: CASGFVPGQGTSGRVRPDTQYF

J: TRBJ2-1
size: -
D: TRBD2
V: TRBV11-2
DNA: TGTGCCAGCAGCCAGGGACTAGCGGGAGGGCTGTACAATGAGCAGTTCTTC
CDR3: CASSQGLAGGLYNEQFF